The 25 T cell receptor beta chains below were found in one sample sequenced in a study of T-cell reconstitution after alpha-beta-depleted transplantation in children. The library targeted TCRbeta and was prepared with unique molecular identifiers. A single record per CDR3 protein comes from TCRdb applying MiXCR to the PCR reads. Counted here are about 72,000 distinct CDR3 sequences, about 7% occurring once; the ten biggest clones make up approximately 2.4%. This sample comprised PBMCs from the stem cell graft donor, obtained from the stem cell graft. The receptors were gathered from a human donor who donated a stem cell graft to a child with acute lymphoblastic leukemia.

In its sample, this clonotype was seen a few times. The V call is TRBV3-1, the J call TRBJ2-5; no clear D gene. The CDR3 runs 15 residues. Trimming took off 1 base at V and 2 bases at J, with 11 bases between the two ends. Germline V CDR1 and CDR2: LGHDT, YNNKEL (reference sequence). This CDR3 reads CASSQGPSAQETQYF. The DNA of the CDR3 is TGTGCCAGCAGCCAAGGCCCATCGGCACAAGAGACCCAGTACTTC.

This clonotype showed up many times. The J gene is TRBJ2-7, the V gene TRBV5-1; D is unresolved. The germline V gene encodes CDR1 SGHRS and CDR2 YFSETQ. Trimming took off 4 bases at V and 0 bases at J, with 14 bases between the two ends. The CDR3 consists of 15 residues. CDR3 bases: TGCGCCAGCAGCGCAGATCCCGGAAGCTCCTACGAGCAGTACTTC. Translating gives CASSADPGSSYEQYF. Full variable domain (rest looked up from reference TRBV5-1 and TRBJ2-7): KAGVTQTPRYLIKTRGQQVTLSCSPISGHRSVSWYQQTPGQGLQFLFEYFSETQRNKGNFPGRFSGRQFSNSRSEMNVSTLELGDSALYLCASSADPGSSYEQYFGPGTRLTVT.

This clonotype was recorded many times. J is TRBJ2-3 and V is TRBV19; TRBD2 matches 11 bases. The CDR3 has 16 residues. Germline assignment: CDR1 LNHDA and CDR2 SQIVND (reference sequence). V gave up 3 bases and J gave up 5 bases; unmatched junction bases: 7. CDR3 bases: TGTGCCAGTAGTATGGATACTAGCGGGGGAGGAGATACGCAGTATTTT. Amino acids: CASSMDTSGGGDTQYF.

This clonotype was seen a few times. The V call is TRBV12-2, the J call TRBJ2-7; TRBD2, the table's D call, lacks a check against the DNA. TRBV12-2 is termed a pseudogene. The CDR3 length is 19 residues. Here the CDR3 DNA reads TGTGCAAGTCGCTTAAAGTGGGTGTCCGGGACTAGCGGGAGCTACGAGCAGTACTTC. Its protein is CASRLKWVSGTSGSYEQYF.

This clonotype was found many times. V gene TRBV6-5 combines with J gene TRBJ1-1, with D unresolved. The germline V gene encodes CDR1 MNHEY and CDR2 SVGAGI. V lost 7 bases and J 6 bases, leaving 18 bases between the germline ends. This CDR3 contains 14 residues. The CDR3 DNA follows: TGTGCCAGCAAGAAGGGCGGTAGCCCCGCTGAAGCTTTCTTT. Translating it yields CASKKGGSPAEAFF.

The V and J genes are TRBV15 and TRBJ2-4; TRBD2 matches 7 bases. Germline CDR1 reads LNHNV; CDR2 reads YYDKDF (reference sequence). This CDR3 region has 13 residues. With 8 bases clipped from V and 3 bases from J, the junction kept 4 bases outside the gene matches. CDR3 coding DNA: TGTGCCACCCTCAGCGGGGTCAAAAACATTCAGTACTTC. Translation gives CATLSGVKNIQYF.

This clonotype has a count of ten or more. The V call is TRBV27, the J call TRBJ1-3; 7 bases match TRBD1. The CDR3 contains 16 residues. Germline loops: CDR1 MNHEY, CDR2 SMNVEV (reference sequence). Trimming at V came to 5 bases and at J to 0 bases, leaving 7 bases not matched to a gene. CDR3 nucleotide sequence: TGTGCCAGCAGTAAGGGACAGCCAGACTCTGGAAACACCATATATTTT. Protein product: CASSKGQPDSGNTIYF.

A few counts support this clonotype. The CDR3 sequence: CASSPRQGASGYTF. In DNA form, the CDR3 reads TGTGCCAGCAGCCCCCGGCAGGGGGCCTCTGGCTACACCTTC. The V and J genes are TRBV6-1 and TRBJ1-2; TRBD1 matches at 8 bases. J gave up 7 bases and V 6 bases, and 10 bases lay outside the gene matches. Germline CDR1 and CDR2: MNHNS and SASEGT. The CDR3 is 14 residues long.

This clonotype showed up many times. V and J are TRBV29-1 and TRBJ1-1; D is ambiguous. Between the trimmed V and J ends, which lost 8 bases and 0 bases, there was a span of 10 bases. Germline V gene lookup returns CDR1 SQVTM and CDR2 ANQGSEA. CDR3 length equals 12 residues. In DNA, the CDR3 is TGCAGCCCTGGGAATGTGAACACTGAAGCTTTCTTT. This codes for CSPGNVNTEAFF.

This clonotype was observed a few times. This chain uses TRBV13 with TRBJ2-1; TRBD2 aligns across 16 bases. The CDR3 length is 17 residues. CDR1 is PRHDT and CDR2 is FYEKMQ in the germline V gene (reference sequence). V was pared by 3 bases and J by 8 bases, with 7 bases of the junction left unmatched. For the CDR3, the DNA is TGTGCCAGCAGCTTGGGACTAGCGGGGGGGCCGCGTTATGAGCAGTTCTTC. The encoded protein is CASSLGLAGGPRYEQFF.

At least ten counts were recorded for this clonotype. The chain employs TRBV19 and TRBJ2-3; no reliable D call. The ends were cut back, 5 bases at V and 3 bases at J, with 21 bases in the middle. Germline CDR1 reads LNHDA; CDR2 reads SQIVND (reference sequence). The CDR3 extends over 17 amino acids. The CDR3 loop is CASSLLGDSFRTDTQYF. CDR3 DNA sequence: TGTGCCAGTAGTTTACTGGGCGATAGCTTTCGTACAGATACGCAGTATTTT.

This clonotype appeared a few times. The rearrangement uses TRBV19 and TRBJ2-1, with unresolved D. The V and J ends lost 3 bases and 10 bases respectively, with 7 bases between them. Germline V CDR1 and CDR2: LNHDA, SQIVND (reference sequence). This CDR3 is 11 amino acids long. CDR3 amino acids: CASSIGREQFF. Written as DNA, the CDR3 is TGTGCCAGTAGTATCGGCCGGGAGCAGTTCTTC.

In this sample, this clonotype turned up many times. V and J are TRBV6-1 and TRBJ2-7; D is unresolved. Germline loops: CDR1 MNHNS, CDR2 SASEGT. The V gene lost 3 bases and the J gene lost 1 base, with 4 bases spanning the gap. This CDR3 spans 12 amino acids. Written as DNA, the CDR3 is TGTGCCAGCAGTGATGGGTCCTACGAGCAGTACTTC. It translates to CASSDGSYEQYF.

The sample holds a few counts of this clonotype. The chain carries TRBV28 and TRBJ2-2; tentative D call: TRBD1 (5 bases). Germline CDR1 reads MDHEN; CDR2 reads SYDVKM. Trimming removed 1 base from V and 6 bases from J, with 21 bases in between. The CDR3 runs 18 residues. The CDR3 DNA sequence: TGTGCCAGCAGTTTATCGGCCCCTGGGGCGGCTTCATCCGGGGAGCTGTTTTTT. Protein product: CASSLSAPGAASSGELFF.

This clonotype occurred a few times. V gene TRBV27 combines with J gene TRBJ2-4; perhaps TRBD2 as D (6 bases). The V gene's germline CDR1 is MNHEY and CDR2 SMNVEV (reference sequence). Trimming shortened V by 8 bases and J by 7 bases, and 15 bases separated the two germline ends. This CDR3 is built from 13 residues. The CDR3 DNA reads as TGTGCCAGCTGGGCGACGGGGAGGAACATTCAGTACTTC. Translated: CASWATGRNIQYF.

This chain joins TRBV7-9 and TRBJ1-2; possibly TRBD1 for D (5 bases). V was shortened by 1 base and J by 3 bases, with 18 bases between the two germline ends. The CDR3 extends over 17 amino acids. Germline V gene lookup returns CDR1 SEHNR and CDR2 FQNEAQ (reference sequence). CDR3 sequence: CASSLEGAGTADYGYTF. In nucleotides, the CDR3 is TGTGCCAGCAGCTTAGAAGGGGCCGGGACTGCGGACTATGGCTACACCTTC.

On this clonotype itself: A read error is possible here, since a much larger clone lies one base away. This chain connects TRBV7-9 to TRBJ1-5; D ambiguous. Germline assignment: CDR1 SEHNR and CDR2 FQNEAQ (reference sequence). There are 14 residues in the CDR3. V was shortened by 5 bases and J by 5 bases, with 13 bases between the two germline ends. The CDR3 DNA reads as TGTGCCAGCAGCCCCGACTGGCGCGATCAGCCCCAGCATTTT. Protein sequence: CASSPDWRDQPQHF.

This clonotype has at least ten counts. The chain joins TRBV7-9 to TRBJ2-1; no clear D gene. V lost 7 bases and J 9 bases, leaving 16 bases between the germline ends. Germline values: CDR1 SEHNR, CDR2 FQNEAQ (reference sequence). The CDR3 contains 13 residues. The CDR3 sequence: CASTPRTKTEQFF. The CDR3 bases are TGTGCCAGCACCCCTCGAACGAAAACTGAGCAGTTCTTC.

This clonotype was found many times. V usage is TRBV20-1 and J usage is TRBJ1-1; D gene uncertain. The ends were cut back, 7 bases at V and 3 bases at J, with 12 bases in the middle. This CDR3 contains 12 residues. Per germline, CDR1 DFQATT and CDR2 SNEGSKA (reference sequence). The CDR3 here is CSVSTDDTEAFF. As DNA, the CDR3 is TGCAGTGTTTCGACCGATGACACTGAAGCTTTCTTT.

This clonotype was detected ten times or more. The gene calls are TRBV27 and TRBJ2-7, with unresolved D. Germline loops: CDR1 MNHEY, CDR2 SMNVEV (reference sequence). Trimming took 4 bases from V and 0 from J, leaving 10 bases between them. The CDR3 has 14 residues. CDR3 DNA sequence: TGTGCCAGCAGTTCCGTATCGGGCTCCTACGAGCAGTACTTC. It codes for CASSSVSGSYEQYF.

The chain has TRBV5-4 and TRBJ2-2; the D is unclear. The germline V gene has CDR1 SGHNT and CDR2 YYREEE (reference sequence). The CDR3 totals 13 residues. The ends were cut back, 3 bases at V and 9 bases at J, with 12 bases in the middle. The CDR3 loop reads CASSWTGTRELFF. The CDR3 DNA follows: TGTGCCAGCAGCTGGACCGGTACCCGGGAGCTGTTTTTT.

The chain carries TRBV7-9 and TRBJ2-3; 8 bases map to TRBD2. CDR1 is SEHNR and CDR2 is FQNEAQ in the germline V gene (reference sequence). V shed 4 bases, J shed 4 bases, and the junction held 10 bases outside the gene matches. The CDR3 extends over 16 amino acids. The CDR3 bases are TGTGCCAGCAGCTACTACACGGGAGGGCCTCCAGATACGCAGTATTTT. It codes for CASSYYTGGPPDTQYF.

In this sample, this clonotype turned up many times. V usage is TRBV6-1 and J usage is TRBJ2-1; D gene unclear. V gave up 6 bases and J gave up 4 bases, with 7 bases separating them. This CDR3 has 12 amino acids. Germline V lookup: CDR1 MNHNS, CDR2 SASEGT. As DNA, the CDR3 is TGTGCCAGCAGGACCGATTACAATGAGCAGTTCTTC. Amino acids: CASRTDYNEQFF.

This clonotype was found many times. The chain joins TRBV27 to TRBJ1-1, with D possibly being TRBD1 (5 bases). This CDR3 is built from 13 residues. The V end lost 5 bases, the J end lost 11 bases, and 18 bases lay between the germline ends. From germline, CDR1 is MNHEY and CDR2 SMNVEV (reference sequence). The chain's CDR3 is CASSPRMGRGAFF. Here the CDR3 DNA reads TGTGCCAGCAGTCCTAGGATGGGGAGGGGTGCTTTCTTT.

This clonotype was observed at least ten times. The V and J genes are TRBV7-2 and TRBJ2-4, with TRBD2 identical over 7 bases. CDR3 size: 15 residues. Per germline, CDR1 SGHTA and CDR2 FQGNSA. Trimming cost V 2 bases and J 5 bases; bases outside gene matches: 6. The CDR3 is CASSLTWGGQNIQYF. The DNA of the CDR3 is TGTGCCAGCAGCTTAACGTGGGGGGGTCAAAACATTCAGTACTTC.